This TCR beta chain appears in the sequencing data of a study of blood T cell repertoires in COVID-19. Study overall: The study drew acute and convalescent COVID-19 samples from the United States, Italy and Spain. T cells, B-cell-depleted T cells, or PBMCs supplied cDNA or gDNA.

Recruits, aged roughly 18 to 90 years, lived in some 25 US areas. Cohort 3 recovery required two negative PCRs, clearance, or symptom resolution. This table comes from immunoSEQ multiplex PCR, and its TCRdb copy is limited to in-frame clones, with some not included. This table has under 450,000 clones, over 80% appearing once. This CDR3 is built from 15 residues. Trimming pared 7 bases from V and 1 base from J, leaving 13 bases between. Per germline, CDR1 MNHEY and CDR2 SVGAGI. The TCR comes from a woman between 50 and 59 years old who had recovered from COVID-19. The chain uses TRBV6-5 and TRBJ2-2; perhaps TRBD2 as D (5 bases). The sequencing input was PBMCs or T cells enriched from blood (not recorded which). The CDR3 reads CASKTGSGNTGELFF. The CDR3 DNA is TGTGCCAGCAAGACGGGGAGTGGGAACACCGGGGAGCTGTTTTTT.